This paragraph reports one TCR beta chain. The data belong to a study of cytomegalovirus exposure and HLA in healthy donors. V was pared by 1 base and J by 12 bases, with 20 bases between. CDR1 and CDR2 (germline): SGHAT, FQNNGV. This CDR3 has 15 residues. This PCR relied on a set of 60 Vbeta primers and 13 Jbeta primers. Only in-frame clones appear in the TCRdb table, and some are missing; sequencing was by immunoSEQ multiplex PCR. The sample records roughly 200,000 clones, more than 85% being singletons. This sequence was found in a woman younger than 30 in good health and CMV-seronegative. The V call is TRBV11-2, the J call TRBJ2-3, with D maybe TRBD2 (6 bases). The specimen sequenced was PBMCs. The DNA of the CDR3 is TGTGCCAGCAGCTTAGCCGCTCAGAGCACGGGAGTTCAGTATTTT. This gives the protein CASSLAAQSTGVQYF.